Listed below are T cell receptor beta chains from one sample, sequenced in a study of T cells after yellow fever vaccination. MiXCR, applied by TCRdb to the 5' RACE reads, yields one record per CDR3 protein. The sample records some 49,000 distinct CDR3 sequences, 5.5% to 7.5% being singletons. The source was PBMCs, either bulk or a sorted T-cell subset (CD4+, CD8+, memory, or dextramer-sorted; not recorded which), collected 45 days after the yellow fever booster vaccination. These receptors originate from a man under 40 who received the YFV17D yellow fever vaccine. Both conserved end residues are part of each CDR3. Each record gives: V gene, clone size, D gene, J gene, CDR3 protein, CDR3 DNA. A D gene is named only where the DNA matches it firmly. Not all rows give a size; the values are once, few, many and, for expanded clones, a class.

V gene: TRBV7-2; clone size: few; D gene: TRBD1; J gene: TRBJ1-6; CDR3 protein: CASSFIPPGTANSPLHF; CDR3 DNA: TGTGCCAGCAGCTTTATCCCCCCAGGGACAGCTAATTCACCCCTCCACTTT
V gene: TRBV4-3; clone size: few; D gene: TRBD1; J gene: TRBJ1-1; CDR3 protein: CASVKSPGQGTEAFF; CDR3 DNA: TGCGCCAGCGTTAAGTCCCCCGGACAGGGCACTGAAGCTTTCTTT
V gene: TRBV19; clone size: many; D gene: TRBD1; J gene: TRBJ1-2; CDR3 protein: CASWDSNYGYTF; CDR3 DNA: TGTGCCAGTTGGGACAGTAACTATGGCTACACCTTC
V gene: TRBV24-1; clone size: few; D gene: TRBD2; J gene: TRBJ2-1; CDR3 protein: CATSDLLSGSVNEQFF; CDR3 DNA: TGTGCCACCAGTGATTTGCTTAGCGGGTCCGTCAATGAGCAGTTCTTC
V gene: TRBV20-1; clone size: few; D gene: -; J gene: TRBJ2-2; CDR3 protein: CCAGTMVGINTGELFF; CDR3 DNA: TGCTGTGCGGGTACCATGGTAGGGATAAACACCGGGGAGCTGTTTTTT
V gene: TRBV6-1; clone size: -; D gene: TRBD1; J gene: TRBJ1-5; CDR3 protein: CASRGTGGLNQPQHF; CDR3 DNA: TGTGCCAGCAGGGGGACAGGGGGCTTGAATCAGCCCCAGCATTTT
V gene: TRBV6-2/TRBV6-3; clone size: many; D gene: -; J gene: TRBJ1-2; CDR3 protein: CASSYRGGSWYGYTF; CDR3 DNA: TGTGCCAGCAGTTACCGAGGAGGGAGTTGGTATGGCTACACCTTC
V gene: TRBV25-1; clone size: many; D gene: -; J gene: TRBJ2-1; CDR3 protein: CASSAPGHSYNEQFF; CDR3 DNA: TGTGCCAGCAGTGCACCGGGACATTCCTACAATGAGCAGTTCTTC
V gene: TRBV4-1; clone size: -; D gene: TRBD2; J gene: TRBJ2-3; CDR3 protein: CASSLPRGLHTDTQYF; CDR3 DNA: TGCGCCAGCAGCCTACCCCGGGGACTACACACAGATACGCAGTATTTT
V gene: TRBV7-2; clone size: -; D gene: -; J gene: TRBJ1-5; CDR3 protein: CASSREGAQPQHF; CDR3 DNA: TGTGCCAGCAGCAGGGAAGGGGCACAGCCCCAGCATTTT
V gene: TRBV28; clone size: few; D gene: -; J gene: TRBJ1-6; CDR3 protein: CASSLLGDSPLHF; CDR3 DNA: TGTGCCAGCAGTTTACTTGGGGATTCACCCCTCCACTTT
V gene: TRBV25-1; clone size: many; D gene: -; J gene: TRBJ2-7; CDR3 protein: CASSDPRQGGHYEQYF; CDR3 DNA: TGTGCCAGCAGTGACCCTCGACAGGGAGGGCACTACGAGCAGTACTTC
V gene: TRBV6-2/TRBV6-3; clone size: many; D gene: TRBD1; J gene: TRBJ2-2; CDR3 protein: CASSYGQGDTGELFF; CDR3 DNA: TGTGCCAGCAGTTACGGGCAGGGGGACACCGGGGAGCTGTTTTTT
V gene: TRBV20-1; clone size: many; D gene: TRBD1; J gene: TRBJ1-1; CDR3 protein: CSARDPGQGAFGEAFF; CDR3 DNA: TGCAGTGCTAGAGATCCGGGACAGGGCGCCTTTGGTGAAGCTTTCTTT
V gene: TRBV5-5; clone size: few; D gene: TRBD1; J gene: TRBJ2-1; CDR3 protein: CASSLGQGTIYNEQFF; CDR3 DNA: TGTGCCAGCAGCTTGGGACAGGGTACCATCTACAATGAGCAGTTCTTC
V gene: TRBV12-3/TRBV12-4; clone size: many; D gene: -; J gene: TRBJ2-2; CDR3 protein: CASRGGSSGELFF; CDR3 DNA: TGTGCCAGCAGAGGGGGATCGTCCGGGGAGCTGTTTTTT
V gene: TRBV4-3; clone size: many; D gene: -; J gene: TRBJ2-2; CDR3 protein: CASSQDLVPRVTYPGELFF; CDR3 DNA: TGCGCCAGCAGCCAAGATCTTGTACCCCGAGTCACTTATCCCGGGGAGCTGTTTTTT
V gene: TRBV28; clone size: many; D gene: -; J gene: TRBJ2-7; CDR3 protein: CASTPTSGSNEQYF; CDR3 DNA: TGTGCCAGCACCCCCACCTCGGGGAGCAACGAGCAGTACTTC
V gene: TRBV6-1; clone size: many; D gene: TRBD1; J gene: TRBJ1-5; CDR3 protein: CASSFRGQGYSNQPQHF; CDR3 DNA: TGTGCCAGCAGCTTCCGGGGACAGGGGTATAGCAATCAGCCCCAGCATTTT
V gene: TRBV3-1; clone size: -; D gene: -; J gene: TRBJ1-6; CDR3 protein: CASSQVRGPLHF; CDR3 DNA: TGTGCCAGCAGCCAAGTCCGGGGACCCCTCCACTTT
V gene: TRBV6-7; clone size: many; D gene: TRBD1; J gene: TRBJ1-6; CDR3 protein: CASSHGDRGNSPLHF; CDR3 DNA: TGTGCCAGCAGCCACGGAGACAGGGGCAATTCACCCCTCCACTTT
V gene: TRBV27; clone size: medium-sized; D gene: -; J gene: TRBJ2-1; CDR3 protein: CASSLGRNNEQFF; CDR3 DNA: TGTGCCAGCAGTTTAGGCAGGAACAATGAGCAGTTCTTC
V gene: TRBV6-2/TRBV6-3; clone size: many; D gene: -; J gene: TRBJ2-7; CDR3 protein: CASSPGRANSYEQYF; CDR3 DNA: TGTGCCAGCAGTCCGGGACGCGCCAACTCCTACGAGCAGTACTTC
V gene: TRBV2; clone size: -; D gene: TRBD2; J gene: TRBJ2-1; CDR3 protein: CASSKLAGGGNEQFF; CDR3 DNA: TGTGCCAGCAGCAAACTAGCGGGAGGGGGCAATGAGCAGTTCTTC
V gene: TRBV10-3; clone size: many; D gene: TRBD1; J gene: TRBJ2-1; CDR3 protein: CAVSGGVYNEQFF; CDR3 DNA: TGTGCCGTATCAGGGGGCGTATACAATGAGCAGTTCTTC
V gene: TRBV4-2; clone size: -; D gene: -; J gene: TRBJ2-7; CDR3 protein: CASSQDRSSDTYEQYF; CDR3 DNA: TGTGCCAGCAGCCAAGATAGGAGTAGCGACACCTACGAGCAGTACTTC
V gene: TRBV5-1; clone size: many; D gene: -; J gene: TRBJ1-4; CDR3 protein: CASSPGGVPGGEKLFF; CDR3 DNA: TGCGCCAGCAGCCCGGGGGGCGTCCCAGGCGGTGAAAAACTGTTTTTT
V gene: TRBV19; clone size: -; D gene: -; J gene: TRBJ2-2; CDR3 protein: CASSIRQAGELFF; CDR3 DNA: TGTGCCAGTAGTATTCGACAGGCCGGGGAGCTGTTTTTT
V gene: TRBV18; clone size: many; D gene: TRBD1; J gene: TRBJ2-7; CDR3 protein: CASSPTGTGFGEQYF; CDR3 DNA: TGTGCCAGCTCACCGACCGGGACAGGGTTTGGCGAGCAGTACTTC
V gene: TRBV7-8; clone size: many; D gene: TRBD1; J gene: TRBJ1-2; CDR3 protein: CASSARQGGDYGYTF; CDR3 DNA: TGTGCCAGCAGCGCCAGACAGGGGGGGGACTATGGCTACACCTTC
V gene: TRBV20-1; clone size: many; D gene: TRBD2; J gene: TRBJ2-7; CDR3 protein: CSARGTSGRFSYEQYF; CDR3 DNA: TGCAGTGCCCGAGGGACTAGCGGGCGCTTTTCCTACGAGCAGTACTTC
V gene: TRBV12-3/TRBV12-4; clone size: many; D gene: -; J gene: TRBJ2-7; CDR3 protein: CASSLQAGSYEQYF; CDR3 DNA: TGTGCCAGCAGTTTACAAGCTGGTTCCTACGAGCAGTACTTC
V gene: TRBV12-3/TRBV12-4; clone size: many; D gene: TRBD1; J gene: TRBJ2-5; CDR3 protein: CASRRGQALGATQYF; CDR3 DNA: TGTGCCAGCAGAAGGGGACAGGCCCTTGGGGCGACCCAGTACTTC
V gene: TRBV5-6; clone size: many; D gene: TRBD2; J gene: TRBJ2-4; CDR3 protein: CASSPTSENIQYF; CDR3 DNA: TGTGCCAGCAGCCCCACTAGCGAAAACATTCAGTACTTC
V gene: TRBV7-9; clone size: many; D gene: TRBD1; J gene: TRBJ2-6; CDR3 protein: CASSRQFLGTGVFSGANVLTF; CDR3 DNA: TGTGCCAGCAGTAGACAATTCCTGGGGACAGGGGTCTTCTCTGGGGCCAACGTCCTGACTTTC
V gene: TRBV2; clone size: many; D gene: -; J gene: TRBJ2-1; CDR3 protein: CASRGDSYNEQFF; CDR3 DNA: TGTGCCAGCAGGGGGGACTCCTACAATGAGCAGTTCTTC
V gene: TRBV7-3; clone size: few; D gene: TRBD2; J gene: TRBJ2-2; CDR3 protein: CASSFSPAGGVNTGELFF; CDR3 DNA: TGTGCCAGCAGCTTTTCGCCCGCGGGGGGGGTGAACACCGGGGAGCTGTTTTTT
V gene: TRBV12-3/TRBV12-4; clone size: many; D gene: -; J gene: TRBJ2-7; CDR3 protein: CASSLNVYEQYF; CDR3 DNA: TGTGCCAGCAGTTTAAATGTCTACGAGCAGTACTTC